The 14 T cell receptor beta chains presented below share a single source sample, sequenced in a study of cytomegalovirus exposure and HLA in healthy donors. Vbeta (60) and Jbeta (13) primers were used in the PCR. Some clones are missing from TCRdb's copy, which holds only in-frame ones; the method was immunoSEQ multiplex PCR. The sample records about 110,000 clones, roughly 70% being singletons. The sample comprised PBMCs. These receptors were collected from a man between 25 and 39 years old in good health and CMV-seropositive.

The chain carries TRBV7-3 and TRBJ2-1; the D gene is possibly TRBD2 (5 bases). Germline lookup yields CDR1 SGHTA and CDR2 FQGTGA. CDR3 length: 22 residues. Trimming left V 5 bases short and J 9 bases short, with 41 bases between. The CDR3 loop reads CASSGELKPGSYLLPQPAEQFF. Here the CDR3 DNA reads TGTGCCAGCAGCGGAGAACTAAAACCGGGATCTTACCTCCTGCCGCAACCAGCTGAGCAGTTCTTC.

About this clone itself: The sample contains more than one DNA sequence encoding this CDR3. CDR3 DNA sequence: TGTGCCAGCAGCAAACGATTATGGAAACTAGCGGGGGGCGAGATCCCGTACAATGAGCAGTTCTTC. It codes for CASSKRLWKLAGGEIPYNEQFF. This chain uses TRBV21-1 with TRBJ2-1; TRBD2, the table's D call, lacks a check against the DNA. TRBV21-1 is flagged as a pseudogene. CDR3 length equals 22 residues.

The chain couples TRBV5-1 to TRBJ2-3, with D possibly being TRBD2 (5 bases). Germline V lookup: CDR1 SGHRS, CDR2 YFSETQ. The V end was cut by 1 base, the J end by 1 base, with 25 bases between. This CDR3 has 20 amino acids. The CDR3 is CASSLSPPEEFWRGTDTQYF. The CDR3 region has the DNA TGCGCCAGCAGCTTGTCCCCCCCGGAGGAATTCTGGAGAGGCACAGATACGCAGTATTTT.

The chain couples TRBV7-3 to TRBJ2-3; 11 nucleotides agree with TRBD2. CDR3 size: 17 residues. Germline V gene data show CDR1 as SGHTA and CDR2 as FQGTGA. J gave up 1 base and V 5 bases, and 8 bases lay outside the gene matches. DNA of the CDR3: TGTGCCAGCAGCCTAGCGGGGGGCGCGGTAGGCACAGATACGCAGTATTTT. Protein: CASSLAGGAVGTDTQYF.

J is TRBJ2-1 and V is TRBV7-9, with 8 nucleotides matching TRBD2. The CDR3 covers 19 residues. With V trimmed by 5 bases and J by 7 bases, 22 bases remained unmatched. Germline values: CDR1 SEHNR, CDR2 FQNEAQ (reference sequence). Written as DNA, the CDR3 is TGTGCCAGCAGCCCCCAAGGCTCCCCGGGACTAGATTTAGGGAATGAGCAGTTCTTC. Translation gives CASSPQGSPGLDLGNEQFF.

This clone appeared a single time. The rearrangement joins TRBV7-6 to TRBJ2-7; tentatively, D is TRBD2 (6 bases). Germline assignment: CDR1 SGHVS and CDR2 FNYEAQ. This CDR3 spans 15 amino acids. Trimming shortened V by 5 bases and J by 2 bases, and 16 bases separated the two germline ends. DNA for the CDR3: TGTGCCAGCAGCCCCCCGGCAGGAGGGACCTACGAGCAGTACTTC. Its protein is CASSPPAGGTYEQYF.

The genes are TRBV11-3 and TRBJ2-4; 7 positions match TRBD1. Germline V CDR1 and CDR2: SGHNT, YENEEA. The V gene end was trimmed by 7 bases and the J gene end by 5 bases; junction bases not matched to a gene: 14. This CDR3 is 16 amino acids long. For the CDR3, the DNA is TGTGCCAGCACCGAATTGTATAGGGGGCGAGAAAACATTCAGTACTTC. Translation: CASTELYRGRENIQYF.

The chain recombines TRBV29-1 with TRBJ1-2; no reliable D call. Germline CDR1 reads SQVTM; CDR2 reads ANQGSEA. Trimming cost V 4 bases and J 5 bases, with 11 bases left between them. The CDR3 extends over 12 amino acids. The CDR3 here is CSVVWGAYGYTF. CDR3 bases: TGCAGCGTTGTGTGGGGAGCGTATGGCTACACCTTC. Based on the CDR3 plus reference TRBV29-1 and TRBJ1-2, the full variable domain is SAVISQKPSRDICQRGTSLTIQCQVDSQVTMMFWYRQQPGQSLTLIATANQGSEATYESGFVIDKFPISRPNLTFSTLTVSNMSPEDSSIYLCSVVWGAYGYTFGSGTRLTVV.

This chain uses TRBV18 with TRBJ1-2; D unclear. Trimming took off 5 bases at V and 4 bases at J, with 29 bases between the two ends. Germline loops: CDR1 KGHSH, CDR2 LQKENI. The CDR3 sequence is 19 residues long. The CDR3 here is CASSSIRREGTTFPYGYTF. The CDR3 DNA follows: TGTGCCAGCTCATCCATACGACGGGAGGGAACGACATTTCCCTATGGCTACACCTTC.

This clone turned up a few times. The V call is TRBV5-6, the J call TRBJ1-2; TRBD1 matches at 9 bases. From germline, CDR1 is SGHDT and CDR2 YYEEEE. Trimming removed 4 bases from V and 2 bases from J; junction bases left unmatched: 12. The CDR3 has 17 residues. The CDR3 reads CASSPWGWTGANYGYTF. CDR3 in DNA: TGTGCCAGCAGCCCCTGGGGCTGGACAGGGGCCAACTATGGCTACACCTTC.

This clone appeared a few times. V and J are TRBV4-2 and TRBJ1-1; tentatively, D is TRBD1 (5 bases). The CDR3 contains 17 residues. The germline V gene encodes CDR1 LGHNA and CDR2 YNFKEQ. Trimming stripped 1 base from V and 3 bases from J, with 18 bases between. CDR3 nucleotide sequence: TGTGCCAGCAGCCAAGGCGGGACCTTCGAGCGGGACACTGAAGCTTTCTTT. Translated: CASSQGGTFERDTEAFF.

The rearrangement links TRBV9 to TRBJ2-3, with a possible D match to TRBD1 (5 bases). The CDR3 spans 15 residues. Trimming removed 3 bases at V and 2 bases at J, with 13 bases between. The V gene's germline CDR1 is SGDLS and CDR2 YYNGEE. The CDR3 sequence is CASSGNHRITDTQYF. The CDR3 coding sequence is TGTGCCAGCAGCGGAAATCACAGGATCACAGATACGCAGTATTTT. Full variable domain (rest looked up from reference TRBV9 and TRBJ2-3): DSGVTQTPKHLITATGQRVTLRCSPRSGDLSVYWYQQSLDQGLQFLIQYYNGEERAKGNILERFSAQQFPDLHSELNLSSLELGDSALYFCASSGNHRITDTQYFGPGTRLTVL.

Remarks on this clone: A read error may account for a junction end that differs from germline. Other DNA sequences within the sample encode an identical CDR3. The gene calls are TRBV4-2 and TRBJ1-5; tentatively, D is TRBD1 (5 bases). Germline-derived CDR1 and CDR2 are LGHNA and YNFKEQ. The length of the CDR3 is 18 residues. In DNA, the CDR3 is TGTGCCAGCAGCCAAGGGGCTACGCGACAGCTAAACAATCAGCCTCAGCATTTT. Translation: CASSQGATRQLNNQPQHF.

The chain employs TRBV7-9 and TRBJ1-2; 8 nucleotides match TRBD1. V shed 5 bases and J 5 bases; nucleotides not matched to a gene: 7. The CDR3 is 14 residues long. Per the germline V gene, CDR1 is SEHNR and CDR2 is FQNEAQ (reference sequence). CDR3 sequence reads: CASSRDRSGYGYTF. CDR3 DNA sequence: TGTGCCAGCAGCAGGGACAGGTCGGGATATGGCTACACCTTC.